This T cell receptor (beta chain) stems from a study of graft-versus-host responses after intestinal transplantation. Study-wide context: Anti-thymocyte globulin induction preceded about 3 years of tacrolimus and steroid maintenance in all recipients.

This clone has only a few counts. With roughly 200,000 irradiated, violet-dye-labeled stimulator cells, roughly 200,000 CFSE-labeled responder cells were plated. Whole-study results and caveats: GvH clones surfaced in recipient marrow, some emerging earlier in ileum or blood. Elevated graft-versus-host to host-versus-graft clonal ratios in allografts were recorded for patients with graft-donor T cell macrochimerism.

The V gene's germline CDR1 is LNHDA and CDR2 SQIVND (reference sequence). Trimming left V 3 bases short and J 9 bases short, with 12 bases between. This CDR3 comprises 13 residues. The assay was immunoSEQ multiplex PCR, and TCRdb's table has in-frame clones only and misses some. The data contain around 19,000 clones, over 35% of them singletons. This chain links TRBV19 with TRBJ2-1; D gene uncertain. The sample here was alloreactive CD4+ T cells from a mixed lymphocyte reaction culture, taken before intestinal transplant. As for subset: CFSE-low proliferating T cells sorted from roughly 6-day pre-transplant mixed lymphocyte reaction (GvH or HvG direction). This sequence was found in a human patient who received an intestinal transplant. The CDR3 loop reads CASSMQLVGEQFF. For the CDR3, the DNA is TGTGCCAGTAGTATGCAACTTGTCGGTGAGCAGTTCTTC.